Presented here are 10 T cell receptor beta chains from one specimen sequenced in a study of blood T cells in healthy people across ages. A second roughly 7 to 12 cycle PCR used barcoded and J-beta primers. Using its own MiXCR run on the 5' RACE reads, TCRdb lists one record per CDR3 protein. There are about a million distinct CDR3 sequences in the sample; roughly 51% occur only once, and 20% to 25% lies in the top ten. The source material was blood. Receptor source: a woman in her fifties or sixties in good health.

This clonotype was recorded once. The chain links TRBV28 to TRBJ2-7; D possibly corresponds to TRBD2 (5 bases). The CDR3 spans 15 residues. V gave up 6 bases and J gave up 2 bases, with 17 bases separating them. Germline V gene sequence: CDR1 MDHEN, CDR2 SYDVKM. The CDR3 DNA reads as TGTGCCAGCAGCCAAGCCAGCGGAGCTGCCTACGAGCAGTACTTC. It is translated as CASSQASGAAYEQYF.

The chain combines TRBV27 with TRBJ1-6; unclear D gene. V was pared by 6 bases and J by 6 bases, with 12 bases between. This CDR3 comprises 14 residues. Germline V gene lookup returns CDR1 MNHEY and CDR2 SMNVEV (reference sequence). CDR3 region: CASRLGSGNSPLHF. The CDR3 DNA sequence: TGTGCCAGCAGGTTGGGGTCGGGTAATTCACCCCTCCACTTT.

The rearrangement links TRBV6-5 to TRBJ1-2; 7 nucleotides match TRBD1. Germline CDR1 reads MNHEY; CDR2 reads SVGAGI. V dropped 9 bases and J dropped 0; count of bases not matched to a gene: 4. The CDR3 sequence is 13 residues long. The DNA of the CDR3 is TGTGCCAGAACAGGGGTGGCTAACTATGGCTACACCTTC. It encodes CARTGVANYGYTF.

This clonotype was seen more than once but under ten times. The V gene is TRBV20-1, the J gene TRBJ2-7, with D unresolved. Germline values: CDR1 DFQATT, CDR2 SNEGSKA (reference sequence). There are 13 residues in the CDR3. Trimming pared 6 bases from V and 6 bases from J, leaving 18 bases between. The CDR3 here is CSATPNWPFEQYF. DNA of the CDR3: TGCAGTGCCACACCCAACTGGCCGTTCGAGCAGTACTTC.

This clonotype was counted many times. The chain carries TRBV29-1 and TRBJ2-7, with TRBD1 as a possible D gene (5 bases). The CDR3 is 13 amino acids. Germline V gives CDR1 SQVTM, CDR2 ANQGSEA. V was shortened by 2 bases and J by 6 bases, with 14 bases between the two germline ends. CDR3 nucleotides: TGCAGCGTTGAAACAAACCAGGGCGGCGAGCAGTACTTC. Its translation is CSVETNQGGEQYF.

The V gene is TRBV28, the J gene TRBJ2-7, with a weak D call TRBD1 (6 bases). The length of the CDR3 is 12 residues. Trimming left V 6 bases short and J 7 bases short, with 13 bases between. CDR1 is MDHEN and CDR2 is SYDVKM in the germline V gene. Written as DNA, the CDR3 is TGTGCCAGCAGCGGACAGAGGCTTGAGCAGTACTTC. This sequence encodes CASSGQRLEQYF.

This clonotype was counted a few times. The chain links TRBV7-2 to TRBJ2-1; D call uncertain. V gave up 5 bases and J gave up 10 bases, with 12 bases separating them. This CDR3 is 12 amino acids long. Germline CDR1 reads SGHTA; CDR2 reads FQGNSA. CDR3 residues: CASSRTSREQFF. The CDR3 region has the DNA TGTGCCAGCAGCCGAACGTCCAGGGAGCAGTTCTTC.

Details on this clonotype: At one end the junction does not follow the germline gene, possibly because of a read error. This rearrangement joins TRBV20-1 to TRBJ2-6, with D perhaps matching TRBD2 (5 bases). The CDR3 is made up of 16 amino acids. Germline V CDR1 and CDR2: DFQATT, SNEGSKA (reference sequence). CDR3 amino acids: CGAGAFGLLAANVLTF. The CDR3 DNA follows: TGCGGTGCTGGAGCTTTCGGACTTTTGGCTGCCAACGTCCTGACTTTC.

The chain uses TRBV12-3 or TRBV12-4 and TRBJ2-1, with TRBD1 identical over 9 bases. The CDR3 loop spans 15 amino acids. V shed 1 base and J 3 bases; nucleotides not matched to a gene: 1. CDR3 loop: CASSLGTGVYNEQFF. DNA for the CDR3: TGTGCCAGCAGTTTAGGGACAGGGGTCTACAATGAGCAGTTCTTC.

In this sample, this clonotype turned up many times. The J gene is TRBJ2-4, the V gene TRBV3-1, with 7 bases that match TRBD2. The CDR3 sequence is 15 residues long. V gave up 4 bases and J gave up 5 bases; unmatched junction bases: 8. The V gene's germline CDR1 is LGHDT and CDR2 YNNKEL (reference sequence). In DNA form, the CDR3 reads TGTGCCAGCAGCCCCAGGGTACGGGGGGAAAACATTCAGTACTTC. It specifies CASSPRVRGENIQYF.